Listed here are 10 T cell receptor beta chains from one sample, sequenced in a study of T cell changes during pregnancy in multiple sclerosis. Method: immunoSEQ multiplex PCR; TCRdb's copy keeps in-frame clones and lacks some. The sample consists of 40,000 or so clones, more than 90% of them appearing once. The specimen was CD8+ T cells from peripheral blood mononuclear cells, collected in the third trimester of pregnancy. The receptor source for this set is a female donor with multiple sclerosis, enrolled in a pregnancy study.

V usage is TRBV29-1 and J usage is TRBJ1-2; 8 bases are a match to TRBD1. With V trimmed by 7 bases and J by 8 bases, 12 bases remained unmatched. The CDR3 loop spans 13 amino acids. Germline assignment: CDR1 SQVTM and CDR2 ANQGSEA. This CDR3 reads CSGKEDRASGYTF. DNA for the CDR3: TGCAGCGGTAAAGAGGACAGGGCTAGCGGCTACACCTTC. Full variable domain (missing parts from reference TRBV29-1 and TRBJ1-2): SAVISQKPSRDICQRGTSLTIQCQVDSQVTMMFWYRQQPGQSLTLIATANQGSEATYESGFVIDKFPISRPNLTFSTLTVSNMSPEDSSIYLCSGKEDRASGYTFGSGTRLTVV.

The chain has TRBV7-9 and TRBJ2-7; D is unresolved. CDR3 length: 16 amino acids. Germline loops: CDR1 SEHNR, CDR2 FQNEAQ (reference sequence). Trimming shortened V by 5 bases and J by 1 base, and 18 bases separated the two germline ends. CDR3 sequence reads: CASSPSIGGVSYEQYF. The CDR3 nucleotides read TGTGCCAGCAGCCCGTCGATAGGCGGTGTATCCTACGAGCAGTACTTC.

This rearrangement joins TRBV30 to TRBJ1-1; D call uncertain. Trimming took 3 bases from V and 0 from J, leaving 14 bases between them. This CDR3 region has 15 residues. The germline V gene encodes CDR1 GTSNPN and CDR2 SVGIG (reference sequence). In nucleotides, the CDR3 is TGTGCCTGGAGCGTCTTGGGAGGGTTGAACACTGAAGCTTTCTTT. It is translated as CAWSVLGGLNTEAFF.

The chain recombines TRBV28 with TRBJ1-2; D is undetermined. V lost 6 bases to trimming and J lost 8 bases, with 13 bases between them. Germline-derived CDR1 and CDR2 are MDHEN and SYDVKM. The CDR3 is 12 amino acids. CDR3 DNA sequence: TGTGCCAGCAGGACCCCCGAGGTCGGCTACACCTTC. This gives the protein CASRTPEVGYTF.

V usage is TRBV10-3 and J usage is TRBJ1-4; D ambiguous. Germline CDR1 reads ENHRY; CDR2 reads SYGVKD. The CDR3 is made up of 13 amino acids. V was cut by 1 base and J by 7 bases, with 7 bases left in between. CDR3 in amino acids: CAISELESEKLFF. The CDR3 coding sequence is TGTGCCATCAGTGAGTTAGAGAGTGAAAAACTGTTTTTT.

The sample holds one count of this clone. The gene calls are TRBV5-8 and TRBJ2-7; D gene ambiguous. V was clipped by 4 bases and J by 3 bases, with 17 bases between them. The CDR3 is 15 amino acids. Germline values: CDR1 SGHTS, CDR2 YDEGEE. The DNA of the CDR3 is TGTGCCAGCAGCCAAGTAGTCGACTCCAACTACGAGCAGTACTTC. Translation gives CASSQVVDSNYEQYF.

In its sample, this clone was seen once. This chain links TRBV19 with TRBJ2-3; the D gene is possibly TRBD2 (5 bases). The V end lost 3 bases, the J end lost 3 bases, and 13 bases lay between the germline ends. Germline CDR1 reads LNHDA; CDR2 reads SQIVND (reference sequence). The CDR3 consists of 15 residues. CDR3 sequence (DNA): TGTGCCAGTAGTATTAGTGGGAGTATGACAGATACGCAGTATTTT. Translated, it gives CASSISGSMTDTQYF. The full variable domain, with the rest looked up from reference TRBV19 and TRBJ2-3, is DGGITQSPKYLFRKEGQNVTLSCEQNLNHDAMYWYRQDPGQGLRLIYYSQIVNDFQKGDIAEGYSVSREKKESFPLTVTSAQKNPTAFYLCASSISGSMTDTQYFGPGTRLTVL.

The V call is TRBV28, the J call TRBJ1-2; TRBD1 might be the D (6 bases). The ends were cut back, 7 bases at V and 4 bases at J, with 19 bases in the middle. In germline, CDR1 is MDHEN, CDR2 SYDVKM. This CDR3 contains 15 residues. The CDR3 loop reads CASTRQGNRFYGYTF. The DNA of the CDR3 is TGTGCCAGCACCCGTCAGGGGAATCGGTTCTATGGCTACACCTTC.

The V call is TRBV9, the J call TRBJ2-4, with TRBD2 identical over 8 bases. Germline assignment: CDR1 SGDLS and CDR2 YYNGEE. The ends lost 3 bases at V and 8 bases at J; junction bases unmatched: 7. The CDR3 runs to 14 residues. CDR3 sequence reads: CASSDEGGRHIQYF. The CDR3 DNA follows: TGTGCCAGCAGCGATGAGGGCGGGAGGCACATTCAGTACTTC. The whole variable domain, filled in from reference TRBV9 and TRBJ2-4, reads DSGVTQTPKHLITATGQRVTLRCSPRSGDLSVYWYQQSLDQGLQFLIQYYNGEERAKGNILERFSAQQFPDLHSELNLSSLELGDSALYFCASSDEGGRHIQYFGAGTRLSVL.

This rearrangement joins TRBV7-2 to TRBJ2-7, with 9 bases aligning to TRBD2. The germline V gene encodes CDR1 SGHTA and CDR2 FQGNSA. CDR3 length: 16 amino acids. With 1 base clipped from V and 0 bases from J, the junction kept 4 bases outside the gene matches. The CDR3 spells CASSLGFSGSSYEQYF. In DNA, the CDR3 is TGTGCCAGCAGCTTAGGGTTTAGCGGGAGCTCCTACGAGCAGTACTTC.